These 17 T cell receptor beta chains came from one sample sequenced in a study of cytomegalovirus exposure and HLA in healthy donors. The PCR was carried out with 60 Vbeta primers and 13 Jbeta primers. Generated by immunoSEQ multiplex PCR, the TCRdb table keeps only in-frame clones and is missing some. Among around 210,000 clones, around 83% were seen once, and the ten largest hold roughly 2.5%. The sequenced sample was PBMCs. The receptor source for this set is a woman aged 40 to 49 in good health and CMV-seronegative.

This clone was observed a single time. The genes are TRBV10-1 and TRBJ1-4, with D tentatively TRBD1 (5 bases). The CDR3 is made up of 15 amino acids. The V end lost 4 bases, the J end lost 10 bases, and 19 bases lay between the germline ends. CDR1 is WNHNN and CDR2 is SYGVQD in the germline V gene (reference sequence). CDR3 coding DNA: TGCGCCAGCAGTGCACGTCGAGAAGGGGCCCGAAAACTGTTTTTT. Residues: CASSARREGARKLFF.

The gene calls are TRBV18 and TRBJ2-3; 8 bases are shared with TRBD2. Germline trimming cut 4 bases from V and 5 bases from J; bases unmatched to any gene: 8. This CDR3 has 15 residues. Germline V lookup: CDR1 KGHSH, CDR2 LQKENI. This chain's CDR3 is CASSRDSGGIDTQYF. DNA of the CDR3: TGTGCCAGCTCACGGGATTCGGGAGGGATAGATACGCAGTATTTT.

The genes are TRBV9 and TRBJ2-5, with D possibly matching TRBD1 (6 bases). Germline V gene lookup returns CDR1 SGDLS and CDR2 YYNGEE. This CDR3 has 14 residues. Trimming cost V 0 bases and J 5 bases, with 11 bases left between them. CDR3 region: CASSVAGVGETQYF. CDR3 DNA: TGTGCCAGCAGCGTAGCAGGGGTTGGTGAGACCCAGTACTTC.

This clone has just one count. The chain combines TRBV7-9 with TRBJ1-3, with D unresolved. The length of the CDR3 is 14 residues. Trimming shortened V by 3 bases and J by 0 bases, and 6 bases separated the two germline ends. The germline V gene encodes CDR1 SEHNR and CDR2 FQNEAQ (reference sequence). CDR3 in amino acids: CASSFYSSGNTIYF. Here the CDR3 DNA reads TGTGCCAGCAGCTTCTACAGCTCTGGAAACACCATATATTTT. Based on the CDR3 plus reference TRBV7-9 and TRBJ1-3, the full variable domain is DTGVSQNPRHKITKRGQNVTFRCDPISEHNRLYWYRQTLGQGPEFLTYFQNEAQLEKSRLLSDRFSAERPKGSFSTLEIQRTEQGDSAMYLCASSFYSSGNTIYFGEGSWLTVV.

This clone was seen only once. This sequence joins TRBV11-2 and TRBJ1-2, with 7 bases aligning to TRBD1. J was trimmed by 4 bases and V by 4 bases; bases with no gene match: 6. The germline gives CDR1 SGHAT, CDR2 FQNNGV. The CDR3 contains 14 residues. CDR3 coding DNA: TGTGCCAGCAGCTCGGGGACAGTCTCCTATGGCTACACCTTC. Its translation: CASSSGTVSYGYTF.

For this clone: One junction end disagrees with the germline gene, perhaps due to a read error. The chain is built from TRBV7-9 and TRBJ1-4, with 9 nucleotides matching TRBD1. CDR1 and CDR2 from the germline V gene are SEHNR and FQNEAQ (reference sequence). The CDR3 consists of 18 residues. In nucleotides, the CDR3 is TGTTCCAGCAGCTTTACCTTCACAGGGGGCGACCCTAATGAAAAACTGTTTTTT. Translation gives CSSSFTFTGGDPNEKLFF.

V is TRBV15 and J is TRBJ2-5; TRBD2 might be the D (5 bases). Germline values: CDR1 LNHNV, CDR2 YYDKDF (reference sequence). V shed 1 base and J shed 5 bases, with 14 bases lying between them. There are 15 residues in the CDR3. The CDR3 nucleotides read TGTGCCACCAGCAGAGTAAGAGGACTGGCGGAGACCCAGTACTTC. This gives the protein CATSRVRGLAETQYF.

This chain links TRBV19 with TRBJ1-2; 9 nucleotides match TRBD1. CDR1 and CDR2 from the germline V gene are LNHDA and SQIVND (reference sequence). J was trimmed by 4 bases and V by 6 bases; bases with no gene match: 6. The CDR3 is 14 amino acids. CDR3 amino acids: CASRMDRGTYGYTF. CDR3 bases: TGTGCCAGTAGAATGGACAGGGGAACCTATGGCTACACCTTC.

This chain connects TRBV5-1 to TRBJ1-4, with D possibly TRBD1 on 6 matching bases. V was cut by 7 bases and J by 7 bases, with 29 bases left in between. Germline assignment: CDR1 SGHRS and CDR2 YFSETQ. The CDR3 runs 18 residues. CDR3 coding DNA: TGCGCCAGCTCCTCGGGACCCCAGGGGATGCAACTAAGTGAAAAACTGTTTTTT. Translating it yields CASSSGPQGMQLSEKLFF.

The chain has TRBV5-1 and TRBJ2-5, with D possibly TRBD1 on 6 matching bases. CDR1 is SGHRS and CDR2 is YFSETQ in the germline V gene. The CDR3 has 16 amino acids. The ends were cut back, 3 bases at V and 1 base at J, with 16 bases in the middle. CDR3 nucleotides: TGCGCCAGCAGCTCCCAGACAGGTTACCGCCAAGAGACCCAGTACTTC. Amino acids: CASSSQTGYRQETQYF.

The rearrangement links TRBV9 to TRBJ1-1, with D perhaps TRBD1 (6 bases). Trimming left V 4 bases short and J 0 bases short, with 13 bases between. The CDR3 extends over 15 amino acids. Germline lookup yields CDR1 SGDLS and CDR2 YYNGEE. CDR3 in DNA: TGTGCCAGCAGCCCCCTGGGACATCTGAACACTGAAGCTTTCTTT. Translated: CASSPLGHLNTEAFF.

The V and J genes are TRBV5-1 and TRBJ1-5, with D possibly matching TRBD1 (6 bases). Germline loops: CDR1 SGHRS, CDR2 YFSETQ. The CDR3 is 17 amino acids. The germline V and J ends were trimmed by 2 bases and 0 bases, with 15 bases remaining between them. The CDR3 loop reads CASSLGAGDYSNQPQHF. Written as DNA, the CDR3 is TGCGCCAGCAGCTTAGGGGCAGGGGATTATAGCAATCAGCCCCAGCATTTT.

This CDR3 reads CASSATGWGANTEAFF. The CDR3 DNA is TGTGCCAGTAGTGCGACAGGATGGGGAGCAAACACTGAAGCTTTCTTT. This rearrangement joins TRBV19 to TRBJ1-1, with a weak D call TRBD1 (6 bases). Germline CDR1 reads LNHDA; CDR2 reads SQIVND (reference sequence). V was trimmed by 5 bases and J by 2 bases, leaving 18 bases between them. The CDR3 has 16 amino acids.

The chain has TRBV5-1 and TRBJ2-5; D remains unclear. The DNA matches TRBJ2-7 better at its end, which makes the J call doubtful. Looked up from germline, CDR1 is SGHRS and CDR2 is YFSETQ. The CDR3 totals 14 residues. The chain's CDR3 is CASSLASTKYEQYF. The DNA for the CDR3 is TGCGCCAGCAGCTTGGCTTCAACCAAGTACGAGCAGTACTTC.

The table lists this clone with a few counts. V is TRBV9 and J is TRBJ2-2; D is perhaps TRBD2 (6 bases). V lost 4 bases, J lost 4 bases, and 17 bases lay in between. From germline, CDR1 is SGDLS and CDR2 YYNGEE. The CDR3 sequence is 16 residues long. CDR3 protein: CASSLTSQLTTGELFF. CDR3 in DNA: TGTGCCAGCAGCCTGACTAGTCAGCTTACCACCGGGGAGCTGTTTTTT.

This chain connects TRBV18 to TRBJ1-1; D remains unclear. CDR3 length: 14 residues. Germline lookup yields CDR1 KGHSH and CDR2 LQKENI. V gave up 6 bases and J gave up 4 bases, with 15 bases separating them. The CDR3 loop is CASSPKDSTTEAFF. CDR3 bases: TGTGCCAGCTCCCCCAAAGACTCAACCACTGAAGCTTTCTTT.

This clone was counted a few times. The gene calls are TRBV2 and TRBJ2-1, with 7 bases aligning to TRBD2. The junction had 6 bases not matched to a gene; V was cut back by 1 base and J by 3 bases. The CDR3 extends over 16 amino acids. Germline V lookup: CDR1 SNHLY, CDR2 FYNNEI. The CDR3 spells CASSEVRLAVYNEQFF. The CDR3 coding sequence is TGTGCCAGCAGTGAAGTGAGGCTAGCGGTCTACAATGAGCAGTTCTTC.